Detailed here is one T cell receptor beta chain. Its specificity is unknown. Those donating, healthy Caucasian individuals from Russia, were aged about 6 to 95. Together with a sample-barcoded 5' primer, a J-beta primer mix was included in a second PCR lasting about 6 to 11 cycles. Each cDNA molecule, via a template-switch adaptor with 12 random nucleotides, was tagged. TCRdb processed the 5' RACE reads anew with MiXCR; each CDR3 protein has one entry. The table lists 1.4 million or so distinct CDR3 sequences, 42% of them singletons. The CDR3 loop spans 14 amino acids. CDR1 SGHVS and CDR2 FQNEAQ come from the germline V gene. This entry comes from a study of blood T cells in healthy people across ages. General study findings and limits: It was held that diversity estimates obtained from one million T cells represented underestimates. Among T cells, TCR beta diversity per million cells dropped roughly linearly as age rose.

Sequenced material: blood. The chain has TRBV7-8 and TRBJ2-1; unclear D gene. The J call may be faulty, since TRBJ2-7 better matches the DNA end. This TCR derives from a woman under 30 in good health. CDR3 in amino acids: CASSTGSLYNEQYF. The CDR3 DNA is TGTGCCAGCAGCACCGGGTCCCTTTACAATGAGCAGTACTTC.